This T cell receptor beta chain was profiled in a study of blood T cell repertoires in COVID-19 (dated by TCRdb to about 2020). Looking at the study overall: Samples from collaborators originated in the United States, Italy and Spain and spanned both the acute and convalescent phases of COVID-19. The material from the prospective study consisted of cDNA or gDNA derived from T cells, B-cell-depleted T cells, or PBMCs. The dataset comprised deeply sampled blood TCRbeta repertoires from subjects exposed to, actively infected with, or recovered from COVID-19. The repertoires were made available in a free public database intended to serve as a resource for research on the immune response to SARS-CoV-2. The samples were drawn from two sources: the first 160 participants of the ongoing ImmuneRACE study, and about 1,300 subjects contributed by 6 global collaborators. The sample metadata nearly always contained a de-identified subject ID, COVID-19 status, age in years and sex. Where available, HLA class I and class II types were obtained from metadata supplied by the sample provider rather than from assay-based typing. Summary of the overall study and its limitations: Clinical and demographic metadata were provided uncurated, with the amount varying by source and participant.

This clone was seen once. The specificity of this receptor is unknown. No much larger clone exists at a distance of one base, and base qualities are not known. TCRbeta CDR3 regions were amplified from genomic DNA using the immunoSEQ Assay, a bias-controlled multiplex PCR. Per the authors' processing: The number of nucleated cells in each sample was estimated from the amplification of reference gene primers within the assay. To quantify the absolute abundance of each unique TCRbeta CDR3 rearrangement, sequence reads were collapsed and filtered. For each sample, productive Simpson clonality was calculated as the square root of Simpson's diversity index over productive rearrangements. TCRdb took over this immuneACCESS table, retaining in-frame rearrangements with V and J assigned. Such tables are incomplete; in checked studies, under half of the missing clones stem from an unresolved V gene, and the remainder is unexplained. That table gives V, J and clone size, and the DNA gave D and trimming. Present in this sample are around 450,000 clones, 90% of which were seen just once. The ten largest clones represent 0.6% to 0.7% of the sample.

In the prospective study, participants were about 18 to 100 years old, resided in fewer than 25 geographic areas of the United States, and were enrolled through a virtual design. Cohort assignment in the prospective study relied on participant-reported clinical history from a screening survey and a study questionnaire. For ImmuneRACE Cohort 3, a participant was defined as recovered based on two consecutive negative NP/OP PCR tests, clearance by a healthcare professional, or resolution of symptoms. Mobile phlebotomists in the prospective study collected whole blood, serum and a nasopharyngeal or oropharyngeal swab from every participant. Prospective study participants could optionally give additional blood draws and questionnaires over an approximately 2-month period. Blood samples from the prospective study were shipped frozen or at room temperature prior to DNA extraction. The CDR3 contains 14 residues, cysteine and phenylalanine counted. Only the CDR3 part of the read is kept: 42 bases, read in frame from the first base. The germline V gene specifies MNHEY as CDR1 and SVGAGI as CDR2. Deletion took 0 bases off V and 5 bases off J, with a span of 7 bases between the germline ends.

The receptor was derived from a young man who had recovered from COVID-19. Sequenced: PBMCs or T cells enriched from blood (not recorded which). The sequence is built from TRBV6-5 and TRBJ1-4; the D gene lacks a confident call. The bases read TGTGCCAGCAGTTACTCCAGAGGGAATGAAAAACTGTTTTTT. This sequence encodes CASSYSRGNEKLFF.